This TCR beta chain is from a study of low-dose radiotherapy and immunotherapy resistance in tumors. Study details: Participants in Cohort 1 were administered 0.5 Gy per fraction at 2-week intervals, to a cumulative dose of 6.5 Gy.

Primers targeting TRAV and TRBV primed first-strand cDNA, covering alpha and beta chains. It was with a constant-region primer and a V-primer adapter that TCRs were amplified over roughly 19 PCR cycles. TCRdb recomputed calls from the reads with MiXCR, one row per CDR3 protein. The sample lists 64,000 or so distinct CDR3 sequences, more than 20% seen once, with about 6.6% in the top ten. This clonotype was seen at least ten times. Time point noted: before trial treatment. The receptor comes from a male donor with rectosigmoid adenocarcinoma. This material consisted of PBMCs, taken before treatment.

The CDR3, as DNA: TGTGCCAGCAGCCTCGACGCGGGGTTTTCCTACGAGCAGTACTTC. Translating gives CASSLDAGFSYEQYF. This chain connects TRBV14 to TRBJ2-7; D might be TRBD2 (6 bases). Germline V gene data show CDR1 as SGHDN and CDR2 as FVKESK. This CDR3 comprises 15 residues. V shed 4 bases and J shed 1 base, with 14 bases lying between them.